The 8 T cell receptor beta chains in this list originate from one sample, sequenced in a study of blood T cells in healthy people across ages. Combining a sample-barcoded 5' primer with a J-beta primer mix, a second PCR ran for roughly 7 to 12 cycles. TCRdb called the 5' RACE reads again in MiXCR, with one record for every CDR3 protein. Of around 620,000 distinct CDR3 sequences in the sample, 25% to 30% were seen once. Sequences were obtained from blood. All receptors come from a woman in her 70s in good health.

This clonotype was seen a few times. The rearrangement joins TRBV20-1 to TRBJ1-2, with no clear D. CDR1 is DFQATT and CDR2 is SNEGSKA in the germline V gene (reference sequence). The ends were cut back, 0 bases at V and 3 bases at J, with 8 bases in the middle. The CDR3 loop spans 13 amino acids. The CDR3, as DNA: TGCAGTGCTAGAGATCGAAGCCACTATGGCTACACCTTC. This codes for CSARDRSHYGYTF.

This clonotype came up a few times. The chain joins TRBV4-2 to TRBJ2-1; D may be TRBD1 (6 bases). The CDR3 runs 17 residues. Germline CDR1 LGHNA, CDR2 YNFKEQ. V was shortened by 0 bases and J by 4 bases, with 16 bases between the two germline ends. The CDR3 here is CASSQDLRQDPYNEQFF. The CDR3 DNA sequence: TGTGCCAGCAGCCAAGATCTCCGACAGGACCCTTACAATGAGCAGTTCTTC.

The CDR3 protein is CASSHRGRGSETQYF. In DNA, the CDR3 is TGTGCCAGCAGTCATAGGGGCAGGGGCTCGGAGACCCAGTACTTC. J is TRBJ2-5 and V is TRBV28, with a tentative D call TRBD1 (6 bases). The CDR3 is 15 amino acids. CDR1 MDHEN and CDR2 SYDVKM come from the germline V gene. Trimming stripped 5 bases from V and 5 bases from J, with 18 bases between.

This sequence joins TRBV7-9 and TRBJ1-1; tentative D call: TRBD1 (5 bases). The CDR3 covers 15 residues. V gave up 4 bases and J gave up 5 bases, with 17 bases separating them. Germline assignment: CDR1 SEHNR and CDR2 FQNEAQ (reference sequence). CDR3 sequence reads: CASSYGRGEGTEAFF. The CDR3 DNA follows: TGTGCCAGCAGCTACGGGCGGGGGGAAGGAACTGAAGCTTTCTTT. Full variable domain (missing parts from reference TRBV7-9 and TRBJ1-1): DTGVSQNPRHKITKRGQNVTFRCDPISEHNRLYWYRQTLGQGPEFLTYFQNEAQLEKSRLLSDRFSAERPKGSFSTLEIQRTEQGDSAMYLCASSYGRGEGTEAFFGQGTRLTVV.

This clonotype was counted a few times. This chain uses TRBV7-2 with TRBJ2-5; D is unclear. CDR1 is SGHTA and CDR2 is FQGNSA in the germline V gene. The CDR3 totals 11 residues. Trimming stripped 7 bases from V and 5 bases from J, with 8 bases between. CDR3 loop: CASTTGETQYF. DNA for the CDR3: TGTGCCAGCACCACCGGGGAGACCCAGTACTTC.

The sample holds a few counts of this clonotype. The rearrangement links TRBV2 to TRBJ2-5; 10 nucleotides agree with TRBD1. The trim removed 7 bases at V and 10 bases at J, leaving 12 bases unmatched. The germline V gene encodes CDR1 SNHLY and CDR2 FYNNEI. The length of the CDR3 is 14 residues. The CDR3 DNA follows: TGTGCCAGCAACTTGGGGACAGGGGTCAAGGACCAGTACTTC. This translates into CASNLGTGVKDQYF.

The genes are TRBV29-1 and TRBJ2-3; D not certain. The CDR3 is made up of 16 amino acids. Germline V gene data show CDR1 as SQVTM and CDR2 as ANQGSEA. Trimming removed 3 bases from V and 1 base from J, with 17 bases in between. The CDR3, as DNA: TGCAGCGTTGAGGATGGGGTCCAACGGGGCACAGATACGCAGTATTTT. It is translated as CSVEDGVQRGTDTQYF.

This clonotype was seen a handful of times. This rearrangement joins TRBV15 to TRBJ1-1, with D possibly TRBD1 on 6 matching bases. V lost 1 base, J lost 5 bases, and 14 bases lay in between. The V gene's germline CDR1 is LNHNV and CDR2 YYDKDF (reference sequence). The CDR3 totals 15 residues. The CDR3 region has the DNA TGTGCCACCAGCAGAGCTCCTACAGGGAGGACTGAAGCTTTCTTT. Residues: CATSRAPTGRTEAFF.